This entry concerns a single T cell receptor (beta chain). Its antigen is currently unknown. This entry comes from a study of blood T cells in healthy people across ages. A second PCR of 7 to 11 cycles used a sample-barcoded 5' primer and a J-beta primer mix. Every molecule of cDNA carried a tag from a template-switch adaptor with 12 random nucleotides. TCRdb recomputed calls from the 5' RACE reads with MiXCR, one row per CDR3 protein. The table shows 850,000 to 1,100,000 distinct CDR3 sequences, with 35% to 45% occurring only once. General observations from the study: Diversity estimates drawn from one million T cells were deemed underestimates. The fall in TCR beta diversity per million T cells was roughly linear with age. Both naive CD4+ cell counts and diversity were greater in long-lived donors than in aged donors.

Sample: blood. The source is a man aged 18 to 30 in good health.

The DNA for the CDR3 is TGTGCCAGCAGGAGTTCGACAGGGAACACTGAAGCTTTCTTT. The encoded protein is CASRSSTGNTEAFF. The chain uses TRBV2 and TRBJ1-1; tentative D call: TRBD1 (6 bases). Germline CDR1 SNHLY, CDR2 FYNNEI. Deletions cut 6 bases from V and 1 base from J, with 12 bases between. CDR3 length: 14 residues.